This T cell receptor beta chain is from a study of T-cell reconstitution after alpha-beta-depleted transplantation in children. This clonotype was seen repeatedly, ten times or more. For TCRbeta, the library was prepared with unique molecular identifiers. TCRdb reprocessed the PCR reads via MiXCR and lists one record per CDR3 protein. In the table there are about a million distinct CDR3 sequences, roughly 29% of which are singletons. Germline-derived CDR1 and CDR2 are SNHLY and FYNNEI. CDR3 size: 12 residues. With 6 bases removed from V and 8 bases from J, the gap between germline ends came to 13 bases.

The clonotype originates from a boy younger than two who had a stem cell transplant for SCID, so the T cells may come from the graft donor. The chain employs TRBV2 and TRBJ1-2; D possibly corresponds to TRBD1 (5 bases). This sample comprised PBMCs, mostly from graft donor cells, obtained 360 days after TCRalphabeta/CD19-depleted stem cell transplant. For the CDR3, the DNA is TGTGCCAGCAGCCACGGGGCCGGGGGCTACACCTTC. Its protein product is CASSHGAGGYTF. The full variable domain, its missing parts supplied by reference TRBV2 and TRBJ1-2, is EPEVTQTPSHQVTQMGQEVILRCVPISNHLYFYWYRQILGQKVEFLVSFYNNEISEKSEIFDDQFSVERPDGSNFTLKIRSTKLEDSAMYFCASSHGAGGYTFGSGTRLTVV.